Below, 30 T cell receptor beta chains from the same sample are listed, as sequenced in a study of OX40 agonist ivuxolimab in advanced cancers. Receptors were amplified or captured by the immunoSEQ multiplex PCR assay. TCRdb re-hosts the immuneACCESS table, in-frame sequences only. Its copies lack some clones; in the studies checked, an unresolved V gene accounts for under half of them, and the cause for the rest is not known. This sample lists tens of thousands of clones; around four fifths were detected once. The ten top clones hold 5.5% to 7% of the sample. Sequences were derived from CD4+ or CD8+ T cells sorted from blood, sampled in a trial of the OX40 agonist ivuxolimab. The receptor source for this set is an adult with an advanced solid tumor such as melanoma, head and neck, liver or kidney cancer.

V usage is TRBV7-2 and J usage is TRBJ1-6; D uncertain. CDR1 is SGHTA and CDR2 is FQGNSA in the germline V gene. Between the trimmed V and J ends, which lost 5 bases and 8 bases, there was a span of 10 bases. The CDR3 loop spans 13 amino acids. The CDR3 DNA is TGTGCCAGCAGCCGCCGGAGGGATTCACCCCTCCACTTT. This sequence encodes CASSRRRDSPLHF.

The chain is built from TRBV7-9 and TRBJ1-4; no firm D call. V was pared by 4 bases and J by 4 bases, with 10 bases between. The CDR3 length is 14 residues. Germline lookup yields CDR1 SEHNR and CDR2 FQNEAQ (reference sequence). CDR3 DNA sequence: TGTGCCAGCAGCTCAGACCGCAGTAATGAAAAACTGTTTTTT. This codes for CASSSDRSNEKLFF.

The rearrangement joins TRBV7-8 to TRBJ2-7, with TRBD2 identical over 11 bases. V dropped 5 bases and J dropped 3; count of bases not matched to a gene: 3. The germline gives CDR1 SGHVS, CDR2 FQNEAQ. This CDR3 region has 14 residues. In DNA form, the CDR3 reads TGTGCCAGCAGCCCGGGGACTAGCGGCTACGAGCAGTACTTC. Translated, it gives CASSPGTSGYEQYF.

This clone was detected ten times or more. The V gene is TRBV5-1, the J gene TRBJ1-6; weak D call: TRBD1 (6 bases). The CDR3 is 15 residues long. Germline V lookup: CDR1 SGHRS, CDR2 YFSETQ. V was shortened by 4 bases and J by 5 bases, with 13 bases between the two germline ends. The CDR3 region has the DNA TGCGCCAGCAGCCTACAGGGCACGGATAATTCACCCCTCCACTTT. Its translation: CASSLQGTDNSPLHF.

The J gene is TRBJ2-6, the V gene TRBV28; 9 bases map to TRBD1. Germline trimming cut 5 bases from V and 2 bases from J; bases unmatched to any gene: 16. Looked up from germline, CDR1 is MDHEN and CDR2 is SYDVKM. This CDR3 has 20 residues. The CDR3 spells CASSLGSLGTGLTGANVLTF. The CDR3 DNA is TGTGCCAGCAGTCTTGGCTCCCTTGGGACAGGGCTGACTGGGGCCAACGTCCTGACTTTC.

This clone was seen just once. The chain joins TRBV7-8 to TRBJ2-2, with D uncertain. The CDR3 totals 14 residues. Trimming stripped 2 bases from V and 2 bases from J, with 6 bases between. The V gene's germline CDR1 is SGHVS and CDR2 FQNEAQ. CDR3: CASSLSRNTGELFF. DNA for the CDR3: TGTGCCAGCAGCTTAAGCAGAAACACCGGGGAGCTGTTTTTT.

The J gene is TRBJ1-1, the V gene TRBV11-3; weak D call: TRBD1 (6 bases). The CDR3 spans 14 residues. V was trimmed by 2 bases and J by 4 bases, leaving 11 bases between them. CDR1 is SGHNT and CDR2 is YENEEA in the germline V gene. The CDR3 region has the DNA TGTGCCAGCAGCTTAAATCAGGGGAGCACTGAAGCTTTCTTT. It encodes CASSLNQGSTEAFF.

This sequence joins TRBV19 and TRBJ2-3, with TRBD2 identical over 7 bases. Germline V CDR1 and CDR2: LNHDA, SQIVND (reference sequence). The CDR3 runs 19 residues. V shed 4 bases and J 2 bases; nucleotides not matched to a gene: 18. CDR3 amino acids: CASSTTGTESGRVTDTQYF. The CDR3, as DNA: TGTGCCAGTAGTACAACGGGAACGGAGTCAGGGAGGGTCACAGATACGCAGTATTTT. Full variable domain (outside the CDR3, taken from reference TRBV19 and TRBJ2-3): DGGITQSPKYLFRKEGQNVTLSCEQNLNHDAMYWYRQDPGQGLRLIYYSQIVNDFQKGDIAEGYSVSREKKESFPLTVTSAQKNPTAFYLCASSTTGTESGRVTDTQYFGPGTRLTVL.

V is TRBV28 and J is TRBJ2-4; D possibly corresponds to TRBD2 (7 bases). Germline CDR1 MDHEN, CDR2 SYDVKM. The V gene lost 10 bases and the J gene lost 3 bases, with 22 bases spanning the gap. This CDR3 spans 16 amino acids. As DNA, the CDR3 is TGTGCCACTCAATCAGGGGTGGGGACTATCAAAAACATTCAGTACTTC. It codes for CATQSGVGTIKNIQYF.

This chain uses TRBV20-1 with TRBJ1-2; D ambiguous. Germline CDR1 DFQATT, CDR2 SNEGSKA (reference sequence). The CDR3 consists of 10 residues. Trimming cost V 6 bases and J 2 bases, with 4 bases left between them. CDR3 amino acids: CSAGNYGYTF. The CDR3 coding sequence is TGCAGTGCCGGGAACTATGGCTACACCTTC.

This sequence joins TRBV28 and TRBJ2-1; 8 bases are shared with TRBD2. The germline CDR1 and CDR2 sequences are MDHEN and SYDVKM. This CDR3 comprises 16 residues. V shed 1 base, J shed 4 bases, and the junction held 6 bases outside the gene matches. CDR3 sequence reads: CASSLLFSGAYNEQFF. The CDR3 coding sequence is TGTGCCAGCAGTTTATTATTTAGCGGGGCTTACAATGAGCAGTTCTTC.

CDR3 amino acids: CASSLTSGDNEQFF. The CDR3 DNA reads TGTGCCAGTAGCCTGACTAGCGGAGACAATGAGCAGTTCTTC. The chain recombines TRBV19 with TRBJ2-1; 9 bases map to TRBD2. This CDR3 is built from 14 residues. Germline lookup yields CDR1 LNHDA and CDR2 SQIVND (reference sequence). Trimming took 6 bases from V and 5 from J; bases not matched to a gene: 5.

The rearrangement links TRBV5-1 to TRBJ1-6; unclear D gene. This CDR3 comprises 12 residues. Trimming shortened V by 7 bases and J by 11 bases, and 13 bases separated the two germline ends. The germline V gene encodes CDR1 SGHRS and CDR2 YFSETQ. The CDR3 here is CASSLDGPPLHF. CDR3 sequence (DNA): TGCGCCAGCTCCTTGGACGGTCCACCCCTCCACTTT.

Regarding this clone: The same CDR3 also results from other DNA sequences found in this sample. For the CDR3, the DNA is TGTGCAGGCCAGGGCTCCTATAATTCACCCCTCCACTTT. This translates into CAGQGSYNSPLHF. This chain connects TRBV2 to TRBJ1-6; a weak D match, TRBD1 (5 bases). The CDR3 covers 13 residues. Germline V lookup: CDR1 SNHLY, CDR2 FYNNEI.

The table lists this clone with a count of one. V usage is TRBV7-9 and J usage is TRBJ2-2, with a tentative D call TRBD2 (5 bases). The CDR3 is 16 amino acids. Per the germline V gene, CDR1 is SEHNR and CDR2 is FQNEAQ (reference sequence). V was clipped by 4 bases and J by 0 bases, with 12 bases between them. The CDR3 sequence is CASSSLEGPNTGELFF. The CDR3 DNA reads as TGTGCCAGCAGCTCACTAGAAGGACCGAACACCGGGGAGCTGTTTTTT. The full variable domain, its missing parts supplied by reference TRBV7-9 and TRBJ2-2, is DTGVSQNPRHKITKRGQNVTFRCDPISEHNRLYWYRQTLGQGPEFLTYFQNEAQLEKSRLLSDRFSAERPKGSFSTLEIQRTEQGDSAMYLCASSSLEGPNTGELFFGEGSRLTVL.

The V call is TRBV10-2, the J call TRBJ2-2, with 11 bases identical to TRBD2. Unmatched junction bases numbered 4, after V lost 0 bases and J lost 1 base. From germline, CDR1 is WSHSY and CDR2 SAAADI. This CDR3 is 18 amino acids long. The CDR3 DNA reads TGCGCCAGCAGTGAGTCGAATCTAGCGGGGGGGAACACCGGGGAGCTGTTTTTT. Translated: CASSESNLAGGNTGELFF.

The chain has TRBV6-5 and TRBJ2-7, with D perhaps assigned TRBD1 or TRBD2 (5 bases each). This CDR3 contains 13 residues. Trimming left V 2 bases short and J 1 base short, with 6 bases between. The germline CDR1 and CDR2 sequences are MNHEY and SVGAGI. The CDR3 DNA reads TGTGCCAGCAGTTACGAGGGGTCCTACGAGCAGTACTTC. It codes for CASSYEGSYEQYF.

The chain uses TRBV5-5 and TRBJ1-4, with 9 bases lining up with TRBD1. V lost 0 bases and J lost 6; bases outside the gene matches: 6. The CDR3 contains 16 residues. Germline loops: CDR1 SGHKS, CDR2 YYEKEE (reference sequence). The CDR3 loop reads CASSLEQGARYEKLFF. In DNA form, the CDR3 reads TGTGCCAGCAGCTTGGAACAGGGGGCGCGGTATGAAAAACTGTTTTTT.

V is TRBV28 and J is TRBJ2-7, with D perhaps TRBD1 (8 bases). The ends were cut back, 5 bases at V and 2 bases at J, with 13 bases in the middle. The CDR3 consists of 14 residues. Germline lookup yields CDR1 MDHEN and CDR2 SYDVKM. The CDR3: CASSLQGGAYEQYF. Written as DNA, the CDR3 is TGTGCCAGCAGTCTACAGGGGGGGGCCTACGAGCAGTACTTC.

V usage is TRBV5-1 and J usage is TRBJ2-2; 12 bases match TRBD2. CDR1 and CDR2 from the germline V gene are SGHRS and YFSETQ. V was pared by 0 bases and J by 7 bases, with 7 bases of the junction left unmatched. The CDR3 has 17 residues. DNA for the CDR3: TGCGCCAGCAGCTTGGAGGAGACTAGCGGGAGCGTCGGGGAGCTGTTTTTT. Encoded protein: CASSLEETSGSVGELFF. The full variable domain, completed using reference TRBV5-1 and TRBJ2-2, is KAGVTQTPRYLIKTRGQQVTLSCSPISGHRSVSWYQQTPGQGLQFLFEYFSETQRNKGNFPGRFSGRQFSNSRSEMNVSTLELGDSALYLCASSLEETSGSVGELFFGEGSRLTVL.

The chain employs TRBV11-1 and TRBJ2-5; 11 nucleotides align to TRBD2. The CDR3 totals 16 residues. V trimming: 6 bases; J trimming: 5 bases; junction bases outside the gene matches: 11. Per germline, CDR1 SGHAT and CDR2 FQDESV (reference sequence). The CDR3 spells CASSLYSGGAGETQYF. CDR3 sequence (DNA): TGTGCCAGCAGTCTTTATAGCGGGGGGGCCGGGGAGACCCAGTACTTC.

The chain has TRBV7-2 and TRBJ2-3; D may be TRBD2 (5 bases). The CDR3 consists of 16 residues. V lost 3 bases to trimming and J lost 4 bases, with 17 bases between them. From germline, CDR1 is SGHTA and CDR2 FQGNSA. CDR3 protein: CASSFLAGLDADTQYF. As DNA, the CDR3 is TGTGCCAGCAGCTTTCTGGCGGGTCTAGACGCAGATACGCAGTATTTT.

The V and J genes are TRBV5-1 and TRBJ1-4; D is ambiguous. Trimming left V 4 bases short and J 4 bases short, with 14 bases between. The germline gives CDR1 SGHRS, CDR2 YFSETQ. The CDR3 totals 15 residues. CDR3 sequence: CASSVDGLDNEKLFF. In DNA, the CDR3 is TGCGCCAGCAGCGTAGACGGGCTAGATAATGAAAAACTGTTTTTT.

This clone has only a few counts. The CDR3 sequence is CASSGGTSGGADTQYF. CDR3 bases: TGTGCCAGCAGCGGGGGGACCAGCGGGGGCGCAGATACGCAGTATTTT. This sequence joins TRBV9 and TRBJ2-3, with TRBD2 identical over 8 bases. The CDR3 contains 16 residues. Germline CDR1 and CDR2: SGDLS and YYNGEE. J was trimmed by 4 bases and V by 3 bases; bases with no gene match: 10.

V gene TRBV6-5 combines with J gene TRBJ1-5, with a weak D call TRBD1 (5 bases). The V end was cut by 4 bases, the J end by 1 base, with 14 bases between. CDR3 size: 16 residues. Germline CDR1 reads MNHEY; CDR2 reads SVGAGI. CDR3 in amino acids: CASSLSGASSNQPQHF. The CDR3 DNA follows: TGTGCCAGCAGTTTAAGCGGGGCTTCAAGCAATCAGCCCCAGCATTTT.

Comments on this clone: The junction differs from germline at one of its ends, possibly a read error. The chain is built from TRBV10-3 and TRBJ1-4; D might be TRBD1 (6 bases). The CDR3 has 14 residues. The germline gives CDR1 ENHRY, CDR2 SYGVKD. CDR3 coding DNA: TGTGCCATCAGCGCACAGGGTACTAATGGAAAACTGTTTTTT. Translation: CAISAQGTNGKLFF.

This chain links TRBV27 with TRBJ2-1, with 7 bases lining up with TRBD1. Germline lookup yields CDR1 MNHEY and CDR2 SMNVEV (reference sequence). The CDR3 is 15 residues long. With 4 bases clipped from V and 4 bases from J, the junction kept 7 bases outside the gene matches. The DNA of the CDR3 is TGTGCCAGCAGTTCCCTGGGACAGTCGTACAATGAGCAGTTCTTC. Its translation is CASSSLGQSYNEQFF.

The V call is TRBV19, the J call TRBJ1-1; D is ambiguous. The CDR3 runs to 13 residues. CDR1 LNHDA and CDR2 SQIVND come from the germline V gene (reference sequence). V dropped 3 bases and J dropped 6 bases, with 11 bases sitting between them. CDR3 residues: CASSILVDAEAFF. The CDR3 DNA is TGTGCCAGTAGTATTTTGGTGGACGCTGAAGCTTTCTTT.

The gene calls are TRBV18 and TRBJ2-2, with TRBD2 matching over 9 bases. The CDR3 covers 17 residues. Germline trimming cut 4 bases from V and 6 bases from J; bases unmatched to any gene: 12. Germline values: CDR1 KGHSH, CDR2 LQKENI. The CDR3 spells CASSRYHSGRTAGELFF. DNA of the CDR3: TGTGCCAGCTCACGGTATCATAGCGGGAGAACCGCCGGGGAGCTGTTTTTT.

This rearrangement joins TRBV7-9 to TRBJ2-7, with D possibly TRBD1 on 6 matching bases. There are 15 residues in the CDR3. Germline CDR1 and CDR2: SEHNR and FQNEAQ (reference sequence). V lost 1 base, J lost 0 bases, and 10 bases lay in between. The DNA of the CDR3 is TGTGCCAGCAGCTTAGACAGGGAAACCTCCTACGAGCAGTACGTC. Protein sequence: CASSLDRETSYEQYV.